This is a list of T cell receptor beta chains from one sample in a study of high-grade serous ovarian cancer treatment subgroups. Generated by immunoSEQ multiplex PCR, the TCRdb table keeps only in-frame clones and is missing some. This table holds around 15,000 clones, about 86% found once. What was sequenced was tumor tissue. These receptors originate from a human donor with high-grade serous ovarian cancer. The CDR3 runs from the conserved cysteine through the conserved F or W. The order of the fields is CDR3 protein, CDR3 DNA, D gene, V gene, clone size, CDR3 length, J gene. D genes are given only for firm matches. Clone size is stated in some rows and not others, as once, few, many or a class when expanded.

cdr3_aa: CASSGQGINSPLHF; cdr3_nt: TGTGCCAGCTCCGGACAGGGGATTAATTCACCCCTCCACTTT; d_call: TRBD1; v_call: TRBV19; clone_size: NA; cdr3_length: 14; j_call: TRBJ1-6
cdr3_aa: CASGTPVFSPLHF; cdr3_nt: TGTGCCAGCGGTACACCCGTATTTTCACCCCTCCACTTT; d_call: NA; v_call: TRBV6-1; clone_size: NA; cdr3_length: 13; j_call: TRBJ1-6
cdr3_aa: CARSLGAGGPDTEAFF; cdr3_nt: TGTGCCAGAAGCTTAGGGGCTGGGGGGCCCGACACTGAAGCTTTCTTT; d_call: NA; v_call: TRBV7-5; clone_size: few; cdr3_length: 16; j_call: TRBJ1-1
cdr3_aa: CASSGTGGSNQPQHF; cdr3_nt: TGTGCCAGCAGTGGGACAGGGGGCTCCAATCAGCCCCAGCATTTT; d_call: TRBD1; v_call: TRBV2; clone_size: few; cdr3_length: 15; j_call: TRBJ1-5
cdr3_aa: CASSEQTRSYEQYF; cdr3_nt: TGTGCCAGCAGTGAACAGACCAGATCCTACGAGCAGTACTTC; d_call: NA; v_call: TRBV2; clone_size: few; cdr3_length: 14; j_call: TRBJ2-7
cdr3_aa: CASSFGQLGNTIYF; cdr3_nt: TGTGCCAGCAGCTTCGGACAGCTAGGAAACACCATATATTTT; d_call: NA; v_call: TRBV5-8; clone_size: NA; cdr3_length: 14; j_call: TRBJ1-3
cdr3_aa: CAISESGDIYYNEQFF; cdr3_nt: TGTGCCATCAGTGAGTCGGGGGACATCTACTACAATGAGCAGTTCTTC; d_call: NA; v_call: TRBV10-3; clone_size: once; cdr3_length: 16; j_call: TRBJ2-1
cdr3_aa: CASSQGSGVDGYTF; cdr3_nt: TGTGCCAGCAGCCAGGGGTCAGGGGTGGATGGCTACACCTTC; d_call: NA; v_call: TRBV4-2; clone_size: NA; cdr3_length: 14; j_call: TRBJ1-2
cdr3_aa: CASSSSPGAQYF; cdr3_nt: TGTGCCAGCAGCTCCTCCCCAGGGGCCCAGTACTTC; d_call: NA; v_call: TRBV6-5; clone_size: NA; cdr3_length: 12; j_call: TRBJ2-5
cdr3_aa: CASSLQGRGNTIYF; cdr3_nt: TGTGCCAGCAGTTTACAGGGACGGGGAAACACCATATATTTT; d_call: NA; v_call: TRBV2; clone_size: NA; cdr3_length: 14; j_call: TRBJ1-3
cdr3_aa: CASRGEAYNEQFF; cdr3_nt: TGCGCCAGCAGAGGGGAAGCCTACAATGAGCAGTTCTTC; d_call: NA; v_call: TRBV5-1; clone_size: NA; cdr3_length: 13; j_call: TRBJ2-1
cdr3_aa: CAMTTGEAYEQYF; cdr3_nt: TGTGCCATGACGACAGGGGAGGCCTACGAGCAGTACTTC; d_call: TRBD1; v_call: TRBV10-3; clone_size: NA; cdr3_length: 13; j_call: TRBJ2-7
cdr3_aa: CASSIGQLYEQYF; cdr3_nt: TGTGCCAGTAGTATTGGACAGCTCTACGAGCAGTACTTC; d_call: NA; v_call: TRBV19; clone_size: few; cdr3_length: 13; j_call: TRBJ2-7
cdr3_aa: CASSLGAAGAAEQYF; cdr3_nt: TGTGCCAGCAGCTTAGGGGCGGCAGGAGCCGCCGAGCAGTACTTC; d_call: NA; v_call: TRBV7-9; clone_size: NA; cdr3_length: 15; j_call: TRBJ2-7
cdr3_aa: CASSDVRGNTGELFF; cdr3_nt: TGTGCCAGCAGTGACGTCAGGGGGAACACCGGGGAGCTGTTTTTT; d_call: NA; v_call: TRBV25-1; clone_size: NA; cdr3_length: 15; j_call: TRBJ2-2
cdr3_aa: CASSEYLAGAQETQYF; cdr3_nt: TGCGCCAGCAGTGAGTACTTAGCGGGGGCTCAAGAGACCCAGTACTTC; d_call: TRBD2; v_call: TRBV10-2; clone_size: NA; cdr3_length: 16; j_call: TRBJ2-5
cdr3_aa: CASSLLAGETQYF; cdr3_nt: TGTGCCAGCAGCTTACTAGCGGGGGAGACGCAGTATTTT; d_call: TRBD2; v_call: TRBV7-9; clone_size: NA; cdr3_length: 13; j_call: TRBJ2-3
cdr3_aa: CASSHQQNTEAFF; cdr3_nt: TGCGCCAGCAGCCATCAGCAGAACACTGAAGCTTTCTTT; d_call: NA; v_call: TRBV4-1; clone_size: NA; cdr3_length: 13; j_call: TRBJ1-1
cdr3_aa: CASSLYQETQYF; cdr3_nt: TGTGCCAGCAGCTTGTACCAAGAGACCCAGTACTTC; d_call: NA; v_call: TRBV5-4; clone_size: once; cdr3_length: 12; j_call: TRBJ2-5
cdr3_aa: CASSEMLAGGTPGVAKNIQYF; cdr3_nt: TGTGCCAGCAGTGAAATGTTAGCGGGGGGCACTCCCGGGGTAGCCAAAAACATTCAGTACTTC; d_call: TRBD2; v_call: TRBV6-1; clone_size: NA; cdr3_length: 21; j_call: TRBJ2-4
cdr3_aa: CASSGGTGEAFGEKLFF; cdr3_nt: TGTGCCAGCAGTGGAGGGACAGGGGAGGCGTTTGGGGAAAAACTGTTTTTT; d_call: TRBD1; v_call: TRBV6-1; clone_size: NA; cdr3_length: 17; j_call: TRBJ1-4
cdr3_aa: CASSETGDQPQHF; cdr3_nt: TGTGCCAGCTCAGAAACAGGGGATCAGCCCCAGCATTTT; d_call: TRBD1; v_call: TRBV18; clone_size: once; cdr3_length: 13; j_call: TRBJ1-5
cdr3_aa: CASSLYPTSSYEQYF; cdr3_nt: TGTGCCAGCAGCTTGTACCCAACAAGCTCCTACGAGCAGTACTTC; d_call: NA; v_call: TRBV5-5; clone_size: NA; cdr3_length: 15; j_call: TRBJ2-7
cdr3_aa: CSVGLTEETQYF; cdr3_nt: TGCAGCGTTGGACTGACAGAAGAGACCCAGTACTTC; d_call: NA; v_call: TRBV29-1; clone_size: NA; cdr3_length: 12; j_call: TRBJ2-5
cdr3_aa: CASSPTARIGYEQYF; cdr3_nt: TGTGCCAGCAGCCCTACGGCCAGGATTGGCTACGAGCAGTACTTC; d_call: NA; v_call: TRBV7-2; clone_size: once; cdr3_length: 15; j_call: TRBJ2-7
cdr3_aa: CATSRDQGLLGNTIYF; cdr3_nt: TGTGCCACCAGCAGAGACCAAGGCCTGCTTGGAAACACCATATATTTT; d_call: NA; v_call: TRBV15; clone_size: NA; cdr3_length: 16; j_call: TRBJ1-3
cdr3_aa: CASSLSDSNYGYTF; cdr3_nt: TGCGCCAGCAGCTTAAGCGATTCTAACTATGGCTACACCTTC; d_call: NA; v_call: TRBV5-1; clone_size: NA; cdr3_length: 14; j_call: TRBJ1-2
cdr3_aa: CASSEWTGSYNEQFF; cdr3_nt: TGCGCCAGCAGTGAGTGGACGGGGTCCTACAATGAGCAGTTCTTC; d_call: NA; v_call: TRBV10-2; clone_size: NA; cdr3_length: 15; j_call: TRBJ2-1
cdr3_aa: CASSPLGFTGELFF; cdr3_nt: TGTGCCAGCTCTCCCCTGGGGTTTACCGGGGAGCTGTTTTTT; d_call: NA; v_call: TRBV27; clone_size: few; cdr3_length: 14; j_call: TRBJ2-2
cdr3_aa: CAIKDRSNEQFF; cdr3_nt: TGTGCCATCAAGGACAGGTCGAATGAGCAGTTCTTC; d_call: TRBD1; v_call: TRBV10-3; clone_size: NA; cdr3_length: 12; j_call: TRBJ2-1
cdr3_aa: CASSPGGALPEQFF; cdr3_nt: TGTGCCAGCAGCCCCGGGGGGGCCTTACCTGAGCAGTTCTTC; d_call: TRBD2; v_call: TRBV7-9; clone_size: NA; cdr3_length: 14; j_call: TRBJ2-1
cdr3_aa: CASSQGGTAKAKNIQYF; cdr3_nt: TGTGCCAGCAGCCAAGGCGGGACAGCCAAAGCCAAAAACATTCAGTACTTC; d_call: NA; v_call: TRBV4-2; clone_size: NA; cdr3_length: 17; j_call: TRBJ2-4
cdr3_aa: CASSYPDRVGHNEQFF; cdr3_nt: TGTGCCAGCAGTTACCCGGACAGGGTCGGACACAATGAGCAGTTCTTC; d_call: TRBD1; v_call: TRBV6-6; clone_size: NA; cdr3_length: 16; j_call: TRBJ2-1
cdr3_aa: CASSIPVGRGMGNQPQHF; cdr3_nt: TGTGCCAGTAGTATACCCGTAGGTCGGGGGATGGGCAATCAGCCCCAGCATTTT; d_call: NA; v_call: TRBV19; clone_size: NA; cdr3_length: 18; j_call: TRBJ1-5
cdr3_aa: CASSRGDRPNYGYTF; cdr3_nt: TGTGCCAGCAGTCGGGGTGACCGGCCCAACTATGGCTACACCTTC; d_call: NA; v_call: TRBV6-5; clone_size: NA; cdr3_length: 15; j_call: TRBJ1-2
cdr3_aa: CASSPGRAGGANTGELFF; cdr3_nt: TGTGCCAGCAGCCCCGGGAGGGCAGGGGGGGCGAACACCGGGGAGCTGTTTTTT; d_call: NA; v_call: TRBV7-9; clone_size: NA; cdr3_length: 18; j_call: TRBJ2-2
cdr3_aa: CASRNPPADTQYF; cdr3_nt: TGTGCCAGCAGAAATCCTCCGGCAGATACGCAGTATTTT; d_call: NA; v_call: TRBV7-3; clone_size: NA; cdr3_length: 13; j_call: TRBJ2-3
cdr3_aa: CASSLMGYSNQPQHF; cdr3_nt: TGTGCCAGCAGCTTGATGGGTTATAGCAATCAGCCCCAGCATTTT; d_call: NA; v_call: TRBV5-6; clone_size: NA; cdr3_length: 15; j_call: TRBJ1-5
cdr3_aa: CASSQEVGYQETQYF; cdr3_nt: TGTGCCAGCAGCCAAGAGGTGGGGTACCAAGAGACCCAGTACTTC; d_call: NA; v_call: TRBV14; clone_size: NA; cdr3_length: 15; j_call: TRBJ2-5
cdr3_aa: CASSYFDRVDGYTF; cdr3_nt: TGTGCCAGCAGTTATTTCGACAGGGTGGATGGCTACACCTTC; d_call: TRBD1; v_call: TRBV6-6; clone_size: NA; cdr3_length: 14; j_call: TRBJ1-2
cdr3_aa: CAWSPGTGNEKLFF; cdr3_nt: TGTGCCTGGAGTCCCGGTACAGGGAATGAAAAACTGTTTTTT; d_call: NA; v_call: TRBV30; clone_size: NA; cdr3_length: 14; j_call: TRBJ1-4
cdr3_aa: CASRSGYDQPQHF; cdr3_nt: TGTGCCAGCAGATCAGGGTACGATCAGCCCCAGCATTTT; d_call: NA; v_call: TRBV28; clone_size: NA; cdr3_length: 13; j_call: TRBJ1-5
cdr3_aa: CASSSTGGLQETQYF; cdr3_nt: TGTGCCAGCAGCTCCACAGGGGGCTTACAAGAGACCCAGTACTTC; d_call: TRBD1; v_call: TRBV7-9; clone_size: NA; cdr3_length: 15; j_call: TRBJ2-5
cdr3_aa: CATSRVATFEKLFF; cdr3_nt: TGTGCCACCAGCAGAGTTGCGACGTTTGAAAAACTGTTTTTT; d_call: NA; v_call: TRBV15; clone_size: NA; cdr3_length: 14; j_call: TRBJ1-4
cdr3_aa: CASSLRVGPQETQYF; cdr3_nt: TGTGCCAGCAGCTTAAGGGTCGGACCACAAGAGACCCAGTACTTC; d_call: NA; v_call: TRBV7-3; clone_size: NA; cdr3_length: 15; j_call: TRBJ2-5
cdr3_aa: CASSPGTRVSYNEQFF; cdr3_nt: TGCGCCAGCAGCCCCGGGACTAGGGTCTCCTACAATGAGCAGTTCTTC; d_call: TRBD2; v_call: TRBV5-1; clone_size: NA; cdr3_length: 16; j_call: TRBJ2-1